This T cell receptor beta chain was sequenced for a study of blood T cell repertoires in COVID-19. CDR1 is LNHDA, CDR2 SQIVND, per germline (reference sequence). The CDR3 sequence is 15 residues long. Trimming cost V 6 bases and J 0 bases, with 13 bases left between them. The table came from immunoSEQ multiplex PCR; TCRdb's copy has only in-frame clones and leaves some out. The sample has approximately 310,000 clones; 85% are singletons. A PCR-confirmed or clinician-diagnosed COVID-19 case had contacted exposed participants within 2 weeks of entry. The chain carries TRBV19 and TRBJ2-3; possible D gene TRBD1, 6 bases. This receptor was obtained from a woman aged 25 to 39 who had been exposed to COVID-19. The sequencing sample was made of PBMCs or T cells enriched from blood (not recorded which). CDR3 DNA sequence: TGTGCCAGTAGGGACAGACCGACTAGCACAGATACGCAGTATTTT. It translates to CASRDRPTSTDTQYF.